Shown below are 27 T cell receptor beta chains from a single sample sequenced in a study of regulatory T cells in long-lasting Graves disease. The sample's time point: persistent/refractory GD, antithyroid drugs over 5 years with positive TRAb. Following extraction of RNA from PBMCs, that RNA was used to make the TCR library. HTBI primers from iRepertoire and Arm-PCR of CDR3 regions yielded the TCR beta libraries. TCRdb processed the multiplex PCR reads anew with MiXCR; each CDR3 protein has one entry. The table includes 400,000 to 450,000 distinct CDR3 sequences, about a quarter detected once. This specimen consisted of peripheral blood mononuclear cells (PBMCs), obtained when the disease was refractory, from a patient treated with antithyroid drugs. These receptors were obtained from a female donor with Graves disease.

The V call is TRBV6-2 or TRBV6-3, the J call TRBJ1-1, with D possibly TRBD1 on 5 matching bases. V was shortened by 3 bases and J by 6 bases, with 14 bases between the two germline ends. The CDR3 spans 14 residues. Germline CDR1 and CDR2: MNHEY and SVGEGT. The CDR3 loop is CASSYPIGASEAFF. In DNA form, the CDR3 reads TGTGCCAGCAGTTATCCTATAGGGGCTTCTGAAGCTTTCTTT.

V gene TRBV5-4 combines with J gene TRBJ2-5; 7 positions agree with TRBD2. CDR1 is SGHNT, CDR2 YYREEE, per germline (reference sequence). Trimming at V came to 2 bases and at J to 2 bases, leaving 6 bases not matched to a gene. The CDR3 sequence is 15 residues long. CDR3: CASSFVGGVQETQYF. The CDR3 nucleotides read TGTGCCAGCAGCTTCGTGGGAGGGGTACAAGAGACCCAGTACTTC.

The chain couples TRBV5-1 to TRBJ1-1, with D perhaps TRBD1 (6 bases). Germline V gives CDR1 SGHRS, CDR2 YFSETQ. The CDR3 is 16 residues long. The germline V and J ends were trimmed by 5 bases and 7 bases, with 24 bases remaining between them. The CDR3 spells CASRPKGGGREVEAFF. The CDR3 bases are TGCGCCAGCAGACCCAAGGGCGGGGGGCGCGAGGTTGAAGCTTTCTTT.

This clonotype showed up many times. The chain couples TRBV6-1 to TRBJ2-7; 11 bases match TRBD2. The CDR3 contains 13 residues. V dropped 5 bases and J dropped 7; count of bases not matched to a gene: 4. In germline, CDR1 is MNHNS, CDR2 SASEGT. Written as DNA, the CDR3 is TGTGCCAGCAGTCCTCTAGCGGGAGGAGAGCAGTACTTC. Translating gives CASSPLAGGEQYF.

The V gene is TRBV25-1, the J gene TRBJ1-2; unclear D gene. The V end lost 3 bases, the J end lost 2 bases, and 10 bases lay between the germline ends. CDR1 is MGHDK and CDR2 is SYGVNS in the germline V gene. The CDR3 is made up of 14 amino acids. The CDR3 DNA reads TGTGCCAGCAGTGAGGAGTGGCAGAACTATGGCTACACCTTC. Translating it yields CASSEEWQNYGYTF.

This clonotype has at least ten counts. This chain links TRBV27 with TRBJ1-1; no definite D call. The CDR3 contains 15 residues. Per germline, CDR1 MNHEY and CDR2 SMNVEV (reference sequence). Deletions cut 6 bases from V and 1 base from J, with 15 bases between. DNA for the CDR3: TGTGCCAGCAGCTATGCGGGTTTAGGGAACACTGAAGCTTTCTTT. This sequence encodes CASSYAGLGNTEAFF.

This clonotype appeared many times. The junction does not match germline at one end; this may be a read error. This rearrangement joins TRBV12-3 or TRBV12-4 to TRBJ2-7, with D perhaps TRBD2 (6 bases). This CDR3 has 12 residues. CDR3 sequence (DNA): TGTGCCAGCAGTTTCGCGGGGCACGAGCAGCACTTC. As protein: CASSFAGHEQHF.

This clonotype has a count of ten or more. This chain uses TRBV20-1 with TRBJ2-5, with unresolved D. Germline V lookup: CDR1 DFQATT, CDR2 SNEGSKA (reference sequence). The CDR3 is 12 residues long. V was pared by 0 bases and J by 4 bases, with 6 bases between. CDR3 in amino acids: CSAREWGETQYF. CDR3 nucleotides: TGCAGTGCTAGAGAGTGGGGAGAGACCCAGTACTTC.

The CDR3 DNA follows: TGTGCCAGCAGTTTATCCTGGGGCACTGAAGCTTTCTTT. Its translation is CASSLSWGTEAFF. The V gene is TRBV28, the J gene TRBJ1-1; no clear D. V lost 1 base, J lost 4 bases, and 7 bases lay in between. Germline V gene lookup returns CDR1 MDHEN and CDR2 SYDVKM. The length of the CDR3 is 13 residues.

A remark on this clonotype: A far larger clone is off by one base, so a read error is likely. CDR3 residues: CASSQGQGRLYGHTF. The DNA of the CDR3 is TGTGCCAGCAGCCAAGGACAGGGCCGTCTGTATGGCCACACCTTC. The rearrangement joins TRBV11-1 to TRBJ1-2, with TRBD1 identical over 8 bases. There are 15 residues in the CDR3. In germline, CDR1 is SGHAT, CDR2 FQDESV (reference sequence). The full variable domain, with the rest looked up from reference TRBV11-1 and TRBJ1-2, is EAEVAQSPRYKITEKSQAVAFWCDPISGHATLYWYRQILGQGPELLVQFQDESVVDDSQLPKDRFSAERLKGVDSTLKIQPAELGDSAMYLCASSQGQGRLYGHTFGSGTRLTVV.

This clonotype was picked up a small number of times. The chain combines TRBV3-1 with TRBJ2-7, with 7 bases identical to TRBD1. The CDR3 is made up of 12 amino acids. V shed 3 bases and J 7 bases; nucleotides not matched to a gene: 3. Germline V CDR1 and CDR2: LGHDT, YNNKEL (reference sequence). The CDR3 sequence is CASSQTGREQYF. CDR3 bases: TGTGCCAGCAGCCAGACAGGGCGGGAGCAGTACTTC.

J is TRBJ2-7 and V is TRBV28; the match to TRBD1 covers 8 bases. The CDR3 length is 14 residues. V was pared by 2 bases and J by 6 bases, with 6 bases of the junction left unmatched. Germline assignment: CDR1 MDHEN and CDR2 SYDVKM. The CDR3 region has the DNA TGTGCCAGCAGTTTACGCAGGGGGCAGAGCGAGCAGTACTTC. This encodes CASSLRRGQSEQYF.

The chain has TRBV19 and TRBJ2-1; TRBD2 matches at 11 bases. Per germline, CDR1 LNHDA and CDR2 SQIVND (reference sequence). This CDR3 comprises 17 residues. Unmatched junction bases numbered 5, after V lost 4 bases and J lost 0 bases. DNA for the CDR3: TGTGCCAGTAGTAGACTAGCGGGGTTACTCTCCTACAATGAGCAGTTCTTC. Translated: CASSRLAGLLSYNEQFF.

This clonotype was counted at least ten times. This chain joins TRBV6-2 or TRBV6-3 and TRBJ2-7, with D maybe TRBD1 (6 bases). The CDR3 has 17 amino acids. The germline V gene has CDR1 MNHEY and CDR2 SVGEGT. V was trimmed by 7 bases and J by 5 bases, leaving 27 bases between them. CDR3 DNA: TGTGCCAGCACCAACCTCATGTCGGACAGTGGTAGGAACGAGCAGTACTTC. Residues: CASTNLMSDSGRNEQYF.

This clonotype occurred a few times. J is TRBJ1-6 and V is TRBV20-1, with 9 bases that match TRBD1. Germline V gene lookup returns CDR1 DFQATT and CDR2 SNEGSKA (reference sequence). CDR3 length: 12 residues. The J segment lost 13 bases and the V segment lost 4 bases, leaving 5 bases of the junction unmatched. The CDR3 coding sequence is TGCAGTGCTACGGGAGGGACAGGGCCCCTCCACTTT. Protein sequence: CSATGGTGPLHF.

This clonotype was recorded a few times. J is TRBJ2-7 and V is TRBV25-1; TRBD1 might be the D (6 bases). Germline CDR1 MGHDK, CDR2 SYGVNS. Between the trimmed V and J ends, which lost 8 bases and 0 bases, there was a span of 17 bases. This CDR3 has 15 residues. The CDR3 region is CASGSGTLSSYEQYF. The CDR3 DNA is TGTGCCAGCGGGTCCGGGACACTCAGCTCCTACGAGCAGTACTTC.

This clonotype was seen more than once but under ten times. This sequence joins TRBV5-5 and TRBJ1-1; 8 bases match TRBD1. V lost 3 bases and J lost 4; bases outside the gene matches: 8. The CDR3 totals 15 residues. Per germline, CDR1 SGHKS and CDR2 YYEKEE (reference sequence). CDR3 coding DNA: TGTGCCAGCAGCTCATACGACAGGGGTGGCACTGAAGCTTTCTTT. It yields the protein CASSSYDRGGTEAFF. Complete variable domain (other parts from reference TRBV5-5 and TRBJ1-1): DAGVTQSPTHLIKTRGQQVTLRCSPISGHKSVSWYQQVLGQGPQFIFQYYEKEERGRGNFPDRFSARQFPNYSSELNVNALLLGDSALYLCASSSYDRGGTEAFFGQGTRLTVV.

The V and J genes are TRBV7-2 and TRBJ1-1; no clear D. The V and J ends lost 0 bases and 3 bases respectively, with 11 bases between them. The CDR3 extends over 15 amino acids. CDR1 is SGHTA, CDR2 FQGNSA, per germline. The CDR3 DNA reads TGTGCCAGCAGCTTAGCGGTCCCGGCAGACACTGAAGCTTTCTTT. Residues: CASSLAVPADTEAFF.

The V and J genes are TRBV27 and TRBJ2-5; 11 bases align to TRBD2. The ends lost 7 bases at V and 5 bases at J; junction bases unmatched: 9. Germline V lookup: CDR1 MNHEY, CDR2 SMNVEV (reference sequence). The CDR3 totals 15 residues. CDR3 sequence: CASTPLAGAGETQYF. In DNA, the CDR3 is TGTGCCAGCACTCCACTAGCGGGGGCCGGCGAGACCCAGTACTTC.

This clonotype occurred many times. V usage is TRBV2 and J usage is TRBJ2-5; D is uncertain. The V end was cut by 11 bases, the J end by 4 bases, with 11 bases between. The CDR3 extends over 11 amino acids. Germline V CDR1 and CDR2: SNHLY, FYNNEI. In nucleotides, the CDR3 is TGTGCCCGTAAGCTGCGAGAGACCCAGTACTTC. Residues: CARKLRETQYF.

The rearrangement links TRBV6-2 or TRBV6-3 to TRBJ1-1, with a possible D match to TRBD1 (5 bases). The V gene's germline CDR1 is MNHEY and CDR2 SVGEGT. With 5 bases removed from V and 6 bases from J, the gap between germline ends came to 16 bases. CDR3 length: 14 residues. The chain's CDR3 is CASSEKGEGAEAFF. As DNA, the CDR3 is TGTGCCAGCAGTGAAAAAGGGGAAGGGGCTGAAGCTTTCTTT.

This clonotype was seen a handful of times. This chain connects TRBV27 to TRBJ1-1; the D gene is possibly TRBD1 (5 bases). Germline CDR1 and CDR2: MNHEY and SMNVEV (reference sequence). The V gene lost 6 bases and the J gene lost 6 bases, with 17 bases spanning the gap. The CDR3 is 14 residues long. CDR3 amino acids: CASRTGGYFSEAFF. CDR3 sequence (DNA): TGTGCCAGCAGGACGGGGGGATATTTCTCTGAAGCTTTCTTT.

This clonotype was counted at least ten times. The chain combines TRBV12-3 or TRBV12-4 with TRBJ1-6; D unresolved. Between the trimmed V and J ends, which lost 5 bases and 6 bases, there was a span of 11 bases. The length of the CDR3 is 14 residues. CDR3 amino acids: CASSPHGSNSPLHF. DNA of the CDR3: TGTGCCAGCAGTCCCCACGGGAGTAATTCACCCCTCCACTTT.

The table lists this clonotype with many counts. The CDR3: CATSRDSYEQYF. CDR3 DNA sequence: TGTGCCACCAGCAGGGACAGCTACGAGCAGTACTTC. The chain couples TRBV15 to TRBJ2-7, with D possibly matching TRBD1 (6 bases). The CDR3 is 12 amino acids. Germline loops: CDR1 LNHNV, CDR2 YYDKDF (reference sequence). V was clipped by 3 bases and J by 3 bases, with 6 bases between them. Filled out from reference TRBV15 and TRBJ2-7, the complete variable domain reads DAMVIQNPRYQVTQFGKPVTLSCSQTLNHNVMYWYQQKSSQAPKLLFHYYDKDFNNEADTPDNFQSRRPNTSFCFLDIRSPGLGDTAMYLCATSRDSYEQYFGPGTRLTVT.

The V call is TRBV7-2, the J call TRBJ2-5; D remains ambiguous. From germline, CDR1 is SGHTA and CDR2 FQGNSA. V was cut by 1 base and J by 5 bases, with 17 bases left in between. The CDR3 totals 16 residues. In DNA form, the CDR3 reads TGTGCCAGCAGCTTAGGCCGTAGAGAAGGGTTGGAGACCCAGTACTTC. Protein product: CASSLGRREGLETQYF.

The rearrangement joins TRBV20-1 to TRBJ1-4; unclear D gene. The CDR3 length is 12 residues. V lost 2 bases to trimming and J lost 8 bases, with 9 bases between them. Germline CDR1 DFQATT, CDR2 SNEGSKA (reference sequence). The CDR3, as DNA: TGCAGTGCTAGACCAGACACGGAAAAACTGTTTTTT. Translated, it gives CSARPDTEKLFF.

On this clonotype: This may be a read error: a much more frequent sequence differs by one nucleotide. The chain joins TRBV11-3 to TRBJ1-3, with D possibly being TRBD1 (5 bases). Germline lookup yields CDR1 SGHNT and CDR2 YENEEA. CDR3 length: 17 amino acids. Trimming removed 6 bases at V and 2 bases at J, with 20 bases between. CDR3 DNA: TGTGCCAGCAGTTTCGTGGGGGGTCCGGTGGCTGGAAACACCATATATTTT. Its translation is CASSFVGGPVAGNTIYF.